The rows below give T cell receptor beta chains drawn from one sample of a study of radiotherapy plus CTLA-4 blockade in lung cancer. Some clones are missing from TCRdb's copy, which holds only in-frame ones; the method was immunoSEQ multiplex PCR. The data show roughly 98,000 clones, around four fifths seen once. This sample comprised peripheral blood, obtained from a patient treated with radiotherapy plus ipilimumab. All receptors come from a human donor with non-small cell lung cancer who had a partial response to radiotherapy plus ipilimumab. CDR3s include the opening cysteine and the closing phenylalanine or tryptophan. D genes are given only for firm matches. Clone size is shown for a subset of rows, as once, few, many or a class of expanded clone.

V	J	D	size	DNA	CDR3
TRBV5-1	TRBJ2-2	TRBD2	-	TGCGCCAGCAGCCCCGGCGGGGGTTCCCTAGCCGGGGAGCTGTTTTTT	CASSPGGGSLAGELFF
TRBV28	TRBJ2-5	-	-	TGTGCCAGCAGTTTAGGCGGGATGGGGGAGACCCAGTACTTC	CASSLGGMGETQYF
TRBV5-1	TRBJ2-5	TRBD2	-	TGCGCCAGCAGCTGGGGGGGTGGGGAGACCCAGTACTTC	CASSWGGGETQYF
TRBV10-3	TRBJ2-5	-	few	TGTGCCAGCACTCGGGACACCGCTGTCGAGACCCAGTACTTC	CASTRDTAVETQYF
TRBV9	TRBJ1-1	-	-	TGTGCCAGCAGCGTACGGCAGGGAGGGAAAAACACTGAAGCTTTCTTT	CASSVRQGGKNTEAFF
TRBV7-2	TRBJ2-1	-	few	TGTGCCAGCAGCTTAGGATATAGCGCTGGTAATGAGCAGTTCTTC	CASSLGYSAGNEQFF
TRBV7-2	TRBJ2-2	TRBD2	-	TGTGCCAGCAGCTTAGGAACTAGCGGAATCACCGGGGAGCTGTTTTTT	CASSLGTSGITGELFF
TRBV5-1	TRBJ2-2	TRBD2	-	TGCGCCAGCAGCTTGTCGGGTAGCGGGGGCACCGGGGAGCTGTTTTTT	CASSLSGSGGTGELFF
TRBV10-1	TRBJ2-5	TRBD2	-	TGCGCCAGCTCCGGGGGGGTTACAGAGACCCAGTACTTC	CASSGGVTETQYF
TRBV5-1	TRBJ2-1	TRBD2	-	TGCGCCAGCAGCACGGGACTAGCGGGAAACAATGAGCAGTTCTTC	CASSTGLAGNNEQFF
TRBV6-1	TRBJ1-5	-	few	TGTGCCAGCAGTGCCCAGGGGTCCCCCTATAGCAATCAGCCCCAGCATTTT	CASSAQGSPYSNQPQHF
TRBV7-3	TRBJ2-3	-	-	TGTGCCAGCAGCTTGCTAGGCGGATCTAGCACAGATACGCAGTATTTT	CASSLLGGSSTDTQYF
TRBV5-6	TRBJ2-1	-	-	TGTGCCAGCAGCTTGGGCTACCGAGGATACAATGAGCAGTTCTTC	CASSLGYRGYNEQFF
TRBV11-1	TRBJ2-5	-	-	TGTGCCAGCAGCTTAGCGGGAGGAAAAGAGACCCAGTACTTC	CASSLAGGKETQYF
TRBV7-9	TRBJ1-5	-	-	TGTGCCAGCAGCCACGGGACGGCGGGGCAGCCCCAGCATTTT	CASSHGTAGQPQHF
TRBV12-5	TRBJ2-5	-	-	TGTGCTAGTGGTTCGTTGGATATCGGGGAGACCCAGTACTTC	CASGSLDIGETQYF
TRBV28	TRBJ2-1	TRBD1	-	TGTGCCAGCAGCCCTGGACAGGGGATGGGAAATGAGCAGTTCTTC	CASSPGQGMGNEQFF
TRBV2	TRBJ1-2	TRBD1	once	TGTGCCAGCAGTTTACAAGCCGGACAGGGTGAATATGGCTACACCTTC	CASSLQAGQGEYGYTF
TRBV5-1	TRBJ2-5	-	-	TGCGCCAGCAGCTTGTCTACGGGAAGTTCTCAAGAGACCCAGTACTTC	CASSLSTGSSQETQYF
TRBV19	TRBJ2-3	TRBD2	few	TGTGCGTTCACTAGCGTCTCTGATACGCAGTATTTT	CAFTSVSDTQYF
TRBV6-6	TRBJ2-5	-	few	TGTGCCAGCAGCCGAACTCTAGCGAAGACCCAGTACTTC	CASSRTLAKTQYF
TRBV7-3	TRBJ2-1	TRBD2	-	TGTGCCAGCAAAAAGGCTAGCGGGAGGAATGAGCAGTTCTTC	CASKKASGRNEQFF
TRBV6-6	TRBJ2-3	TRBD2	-	TGTGCCAGCACTCGGCTAGCGGGAGTAGATACGCAGTATTTT	CASTRLAGVDTQYF
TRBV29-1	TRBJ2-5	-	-	TGCAGCGTTGTAGGGGGTAGAGAGACCCAGTACTTC	CSVVGGRETQYF
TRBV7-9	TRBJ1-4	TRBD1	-	TGTGCCAGCAGCCCTGGGGGACAGGGAGAAAAACTGTTTTTT	CASSPGGQGEKLFF
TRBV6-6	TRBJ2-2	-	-	TGTGCCAGCAGGGCCGACGTTACCGGGGAACTGTTTTTT	CASRADVTGELFF
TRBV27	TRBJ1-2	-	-	TGTGCCAGCAGTTTCACGGCAGGTGGGAACTATGGCTACACCTTC	CASSFTAGGNYGYTF
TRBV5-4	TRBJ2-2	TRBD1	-	TGTGCCAGCAGCCTCACAGGGGATACGGGGGAGCTGTTTTTT	CASSLTGDTGELFF
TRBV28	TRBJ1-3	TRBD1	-	TGTGCCAGCAGTACAGGGGGGGCGTGGAGAAACACCATATATTTT	CASSTGGAWRNTIYF
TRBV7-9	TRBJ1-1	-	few	TGTGCCAGCAGTAATCTTAACACTGAAGCTTTCTTT	CASSNLNTEAFF
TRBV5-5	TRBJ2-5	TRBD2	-	TGTGCCAGCCGACTACTAGCGGAAGAGACCCAGTACTTC	CASRLLAEETQYF
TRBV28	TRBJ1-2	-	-	TGTGCCAGCACCTTAGGGGTGGATGGCTACACCTTC	CASTLGVDGYTF
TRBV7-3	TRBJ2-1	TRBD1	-	TGTGCCAGCAGCTTTCTGGGACAGGGCGACAATGAGCAGTTCTTC	CASSFLGQGDNEQFF
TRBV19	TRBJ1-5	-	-	TGTGCCAGTAGTATAGTATCAGGGGATCAGCCCCAGCATTTT	CASSIVSGDQPQHF
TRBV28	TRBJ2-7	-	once	TGTGCCAGCAGTACCTACTACGAGCAGTACTTC	CASSTYYEQYF
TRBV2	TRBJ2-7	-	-	TGTGCCAGCACCGGGATTGCCTACGAGCAGTACTTC	CASTGIAYEQYF
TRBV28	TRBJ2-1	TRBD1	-	TGTGCCAGCAGTTTTATACCGACAGGGGGCCGGAATGAGCAGTTCTTC	CASSFIPTGGRNEQFF
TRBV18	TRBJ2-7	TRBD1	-	TGTGCCAGCTCACAAAACATACAAGGGGGCGGCTACGAGCAGTACTTC	CASSQNIQGGGYEQYF
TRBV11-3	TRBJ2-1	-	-	TGTGCCAGCAGCTTGGGCGGGGTCTTCTACAATGAGCAGTTCTTC	CASSLGGVFYNEQFF
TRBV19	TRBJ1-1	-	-	TGTGCCAGTAGTATAGATCAGGGGACTGAAGCTTTCTTT	CASSIDQGTEAFF
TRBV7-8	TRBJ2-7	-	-	TGTGCCAGCAGCTTATTGCAGGGTTCAACCTACGAGCAGTACTTC	CASSLLQGSTYEQYF
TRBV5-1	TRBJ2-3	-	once	TGCGCCAGCAGCTTGGCTAGCAAAGTCACAGATACGCAGTATTTT	CASSLASKVTDTQYF
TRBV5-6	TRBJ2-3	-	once	TGTGCCAGCGGGCGAAAGAGTCCTTCTAGCACAGATACGCAGTATTTT	CASGRKSPSSTDTQYF
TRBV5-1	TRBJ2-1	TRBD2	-	TGCGCCAGCAGCTTAGGGACTAGCGGGAGGGTTTACAATGAGCAGTTCTTC	CASSLGTSGRVYNEQFF
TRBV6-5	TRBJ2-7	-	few	TGTGCCAGCAGTTACCGGCAGGGCTACGAGCAGTACTTC	CASSYRQGYEQYF
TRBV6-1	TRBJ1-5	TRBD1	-	TGTGCCAGCAGGGAGGGACAGATTAGCAATCAGCCCCAGCATTTT	CASREGQISNQPQHF